Below are 14 T cell receptor beta chains sequenced from a single sample in a study of early T cells in non-severe SARS-CoV-2 infection. MiXCR was run by TCRdb on the 5' RACE reads, yielding one entry per CDR3 protein. This table holds roughly 80,000 distinct CDR3 sequences, less than 20% found once. The specimen sequenced was whole blood. Every receptor here comes from an adult who was a healthcare worker with PCR-confirmed SARS-CoV-2 infection or an uninfected control (not recorded which).

This clonotype was counted only a few times. J is TRBJ2-1 and V is TRBV11-2; 8 bases are a match to TRBD2. Germline V gene sequence: CDR1 SGHAT, CDR2 FQNNGV. CDR3 length: 17 residues. Trimming cost V 4 bases and J 2 bases; bases outside gene matches: 10. CDR3 loop: CASSSGPTSAPYNEQFF. CDR3 DNA: TGTGCCAGCAGCTCCGGCCCGACTAGCGCCCCCTACAATGAGCAGTTCTTC.

This chain links TRBV6-5 with TRBJ2-7; no reliable D call. Germline CDR1 is MNHEY and CDR2 is SVGAGI. Trimming took 6 bases from V and 7 from J, leaving 19 bases between them. This CDR3 comprises 14 residues. In nucleotides, the CDR3 is TGTGCCAGCAGGAAAAGGTCGTTCGGTGGGGAGCAGTACTTC. Its translation is CASRKRSFGGEQYF.

The J gene is TRBJ2-5, the V gene TRBV9; unclear D gene. Germline V lookup: CDR1 SGDLS, CDR2 YYNGEE. The CDR3 covers 15 residues. The germline V and J ends were trimmed by 3 bases and 5 bases, with 17 bases remaining between them. The CDR3 spells CASSGGPANRETQYF. The CDR3 DNA follows: TGTGCCAGCAGCGGTGGGCCCGCAAATCGGGAGACCCAGTACTTC.

This clonotype was observed a few times. The chain has TRBV7-9 and TRBJ1-4; D unclear. Trimming cost V 6 bases and J 8 bases, with 19 bases left between them. The CDR3 has 15 residues. Germline V gene sequence: CDR1 SEHNR, CDR2 FQNEAQ (reference sequence). CDR3 sequence: CASSLPSPGGEKLFF. CDR3 DNA sequence: TGTGCCAGCAGTCTCCCCTCCCCCGGTGGAGAAAAACTGTTTTTT. The variable domain in full, with the rest retrieved from reference TRBV7-9 and TRBJ1-4, is DTGVSQNPRHKITKRGQNVTFRCDPISEHNRLYWYRQTLGQGPEFLTYFQNEAQLEKSRLLSDRFSAERPKGSFSTLEIQRTEQGDSAMYLCASSLPSPGGEKLFFGSGTQLSVL.

Only a few counts were recorded for this clonotype. V is TRBV13 and J is TRBJ2-7; D unclear. V lost 5 bases and J 0 bases, leaving 8 bases between the germline ends. This CDR3 contains 13 residues. From germline, CDR1 is PRHDT and CDR2 FYEKMQ (reference sequence). The CDR3 nucleotides read TGTGCCAGCAGCCGCCAGAGCTCCTACGAGCAGTACTTC. It codes for CASSRQSSYEQYF. Looking up the rest from reference TRBV13 and TRBJ2-7 gives the full variable domain: AAGVIQSPRHLIKEKRETATLKCYPIPRHDTVYWYQQGPGQDPQFLISFYEKMQSDKGSIPDRFSAQQFSDYHSELNMSSLELGDSALYFCASSRQSSYEQYFGPGTRLTVT.

This clonotype was detected ten times or more. The chain is built from TRBV29-1 and TRBJ1-2; no reliable D call. The germline V and J ends were trimmed by 4 bases and 8 bases, with 14 bases remaining between them. The CDR3 spans 12 residues. Germline V gives CDR1 SQVTM, CDR2 ANQGSEA. The CDR3 sequence is CSVVGGRRGYTF. The CDR3 region has the DNA TGCAGCGTTGTCGGAGGTCGACGAGGCTACACCTTC. The variable domain in full, completed from reference TRBV29-1 and TRBJ1-2, reads SAVISQKPSRDICQRGTSLTIQCQVDSQVTMMFWYRQQPGQSLTLIATANQGSEATYESGFVIDKFPISRPNLTFSTLTVSNMSPEDSSIYLCSVVGGRRGYTFGSGTRLTVV.

The chain is built from TRBV20-1 and TRBJ1-1; 8 bases agree with TRBD1. J lost 4 bases, V lost 4 bases, and 2 bases had no gene match. There are 12 residues in the CDR3. The germline gives CDR1 DFQATT, CDR2 SNEGSKA (reference sequence). In DNA form, the CDR3 reads TGCAGTGCTACCGACAGGGGCACTGAAGCTTTCTTT. Its translation: CSATDRGTEAFF.

This chain connects TRBV7-6 to TRBJ1-4; D is unresolved. The V end lost 5 bases, the J end lost 4 bases, and 14 bases lay between the germline ends. Germline V lookup: CDR1 SGHVS, CDR2 FNYEAQ. This CDR3 contains 15 residues. The CDR3 reads CASSRTGSGNEKLFF. Written as DNA, the CDR3 is TGTGCCAGCAGCCGGACGGGCAGCGGTAATGAAAAACTGTTTTTT.

This clonotype was seen only a few times. The chain recombines TRBV6-5 with TRBJ1-2, with D possibly matching TRBD1 (6 bases). Germline V gives CDR1 MNHEY, CDR2 SVGAGI. Trimming shortened V by 0 bases and J by 8 bases, and 16 bases separated the two germline ends. This CDR3 is 15 amino acids long. The CDR3 DNA follows: TGTGCCAGCAGTTACTCAGAGACAGGTGTCAAAGGCTACACCTTC. Translating gives CASSYSETGVKGYTF.

This clonotype was counted many times. The chain has TRBV7-9 and TRBJ2-3; D possibly corresponds to TRBD1 (6 bases). Trimming removed 4 bases from V and 2 bases from J, with 10 bases in between. CDR1 and CDR2 (germline): SEHNR, FQNEAQ (reference sequence). The CDR3 spans 14 residues. The CDR3 is CASSSWDNTDTQYF. In nucleotides, the CDR3 is TGTGCCAGCAGCTCCTGGGACAACACAGATACGCAGTATTTT.

J is TRBJ1-1 and V is TRBV29-1, with TRBD1 as a possible D gene (6 bases). The CDR3 contains 14 residues. The V and J ends lost 8 bases and 0 bases respectively, with 16 bases between them. CDR1 SQVTM and CDR2 ANQGSEA come from the germline V gene. For the CDR3, the DNA is TGCAGCTTTTATCCGGGACACCTGAACACTGAAGCTTTCTTT. Its translation is CSFYPGHLNTEAFF.

This rearrangement joins TRBV7-2 to TRBJ2-1; no definite D call. Germline-derived CDR1 and CDR2 are SGHTA and FQGNSA. With 1 base removed from V and 10 bases from J, the gap between germline ends came to 14 bases. This CDR3 has 14 residues. CDR3 nucleotide sequence: TGTGCCAGCAGCTTAGGTTCTTTACGAGACGAGCAGTTCTTC. Translating it yields CASSLGSLRDEQFF. Full variable domain (missing parts from reference TRBV7-2 and TRBJ2-1): GAGVSQSPSNKVTEKGKDVELRCDPISGHTALYWYRQSLGQGLEFLIYFQGNSAPDKSGLPSDRFSAERTGGSVSTLTIQRTQQEDSAVYLCASSLGSLRDEQFFGPGTRLTVL.

This clonotype showed up just a few times. The V and J genes are TRBV6-1 and TRBJ1-3; D not certain. Germline V gene lookup returns CDR1 MNHNS and CDR2 SASEGT. The CDR3 contains 17 residues. Trimming shortened V by 0 bases and J by 0 bases, and 12 bases separated the two germline ends. The CDR3 sequence: CASSEAPTDFSGNTIYF. CDR3 coding DNA: TGTGCCAGCAGTGAAGCGCCAACGGACTTCTCTGGAAACACCATATATTTT.

This clonotype has just a few counts. The rearrangement links TRBV7-2 to TRBJ2-7, with a possible D match to TRBD1 (6 bases). Germline V gives CDR1 SGHTA, CDR2 FQGNSA. V lost 5 bases and J lost 0, with 11 bases in between. The CDR3 extends over 14 amino acids. The CDR3: CASSLTGLSYEQYF. The CDR3 nucleotides read TGTGCCAGCAGCCTGACAGGCCTCTCCTACGAGCAGTACTTC. Full variable domain (rest looked up from reference TRBV7-2 and TRBJ2-7): GAGVSQSPSNKVTEKGKDVELRCDPISGHTALYWYRQSLGQGLEFLIYFQGNSAPDKSGLPSDRFSAERTGGSVSTLTIQRTQQEDSAVYLCASSLTGLSYEQYFGPGTRLTVT.